The 22 T cell receptor beta chains below come from one sample, sequenced in a study of CD8 T cells in Susac syndrome. Reverse transcription of about 0.5 to 1 ug RNA used random hexamers. MiXCR, run by TCRdb on the immunoSEQ multiplex PCR reads, gives a single entry per CDR3 protein. The sample holds about 130,000 distinct CDR3 sequences, about 90% seen once. Specimen: CD8+ T cells from PBMCs. Source of these receptors: a human donor with multiple sclerosis.

This clonotype appeared once. The CDR3 nucleotides read TGCAGCGTCCCTGGGACAGGGGAGGGGTACATGAACACTGAAGCTTTCTTT. Translating gives CSVPGTGEGYMNTEAFF. The rearrangement joins TRBV29-1 to TRBJ1-1; 10 positions agree with TRBD1. The trim removed 6 bases at V and 0 bases at J, leaving 13 bases unmatched. The CDR3 has 17 amino acids. The germline V gene encodes CDR1 SQVTM and CDR2 ANQGSEA.

The chain joins TRBV7-9 to TRBJ2-7, with D unclear. Germline CDR1 is SEHNR and CDR2 is FQNEAQ (reference sequence). The CDR3 consists of 13 residues. Deletions cut 0 bases from V and 4 bases from J, with 7 bases between. The CDR3 region has the DNA TGTGCCAGCAGCTTAGCGGTGTATTACGAGCAGTACTTC. Translation: CASSLAVYYEQYF.

The J gene is TRBJ2-2, the V gene TRBV3-1; 10 bases are shared with TRBD1. The junction had 5 bases not matched to a gene; V was cut back by 9 bases and J by 1 base. This CDR3 contains 15 residues. Germline values: CDR1 LGHDT, CDR2 YNNKEL (reference sequence). The chain's CDR3 is CARSGTGVNTGELFF. DNA for the CDR3: TGTGCCAGATCCGGGACAGGGGTGAACACCGGGGAGCTGTTTTTT. Full variable domain (missing parts from reference TRBV3-1 and TRBJ2-2): DTAVSQTPKYLVTQMGNDKSIKCEQNLGHDTMYWYKQDSKKFLKIMFSYNNKELIINETVPNRFSPKSPDKAHLNLHINSLELGDSAVYFCARSGTGVNTGELFFGEGSRLTVL.

The chain recombines TRBV7-6 with TRBJ2-3; 8 positions match TRBD2. Germline V lookup: CDR1 SGHVS, CDR2 FNYEAQ. This CDR3 is built from 15 residues. V shed 5 bases, J shed 3 bases, and the junction held 7 bases outside the gene matches. The chain's CDR3 is CASSEAGGVTDTQYF. In DNA form, the CDR3 reads TGTGCCAGCAGCGAGGCGGGAGGCGTGACAGATACGCAGTATTTT. The variable domain in full, completed from reference TRBV7-6 and TRBJ2-3, reads GAGVSQSPRYKVTKRGQDVALRCDPISGHVSLYWYRQALGQGPEFLTYFNYEAQQDKSGLPNDRFSAERPEGSISTLTIQRTEQRDSAMYRCASSEAGGVTDTQYFGPGTRLTVL.

The CDR3 DNA reads as TGCAGCGTTGTTCCCGTCAACACTGAAGCTTTCTTT. Its protein is CSVVPVNTEAFF. The genes are TRBV29-1 and TRBJ1-1; D remains ambiguous. The CDR3 length is 12 residues. Trimming cost V 4 bases and J 2 bases, with 8 bases left between them. Germline CDR1 is SQVTM and CDR2 is ANQGSEA.

This rearrangement joins TRBV13 to TRBJ1-1; D remains unclear. The CDR3 consists of 14 residues. Germline CDR1 reads PRHDT; CDR2 reads FYEKMQ (reference sequence). Trimming took 1 base from V and 1 from J, leaving 7 bases between them. CDR3 residues: CASSLEDQNTEAFF. The CDR3 DNA reads as TGTGCCAGCAGCTTAGAGGACCAGAACACTGAAGCTTTCTTT.

This clonotype was seen a single time. This chain joins TRBV5-6 and TRBJ2-1, with TRBD2 matching 14 bases. The length of the CDR3 is 19 residues. The V segment lost 0 bases and the J segment 0 bases; nucleotides outside the gene matches: 5. CDR1 and CDR2 from the germline V gene are SGHDT and YYEEEE. The CDR3 bases are TGTGCCAGCAGCTTGGAGGGACTAGCGGGAGTGTTCTCCTACAATGAGCAGTTCTTC. Residues: CASSLEGLAGVFSYNEQFF. The full variable domain, with the rest looked up from reference TRBV5-6 and TRBJ2-1, is DAGVTQSPTHLIKTRGQQVTLRCSPKSGHDTVSWYQQALGQGPQFIFQYYEEEERQRGNFPDRFSGHQFPNYSSELNVNALLLGDSALYLCASSLEGLAGVFSYNEQFFGPGTRLTVL.

This chain connects TRBV7-2 to TRBJ2-5; TRBD2 matches at 10 bases. The length of the CDR3 is 17 residues. Germline assignment: CDR1 SGHTA and CDR2 FQGNSA. The V and J ends lost 1 base and 4 bases, in that order; junction bases with no gene match: 9. The CDR3 DNA reads as TGTGCCAGCAGCTTAGTAGCGGGAGGCCGCTTGGGAGAGACCCAGTACTTC. Protein product: CASSLVAGGRLGETQYF.

The V call is TRBV7-9, the J call TRBJ1-2, with D possibly being TRBD1 (5 bases). The CDR3 has 13 residues. V dropped 8 bases and J dropped 3 bases, with 13 bases sitting between them. Per germline, CDR1 SEHNR and CDR2 FQNEAQ (reference sequence). The CDR3 here is CASFSGQHYGYTF. CDR3 coding DNA: TGTGCCAGCTTCTCAGGGCAACACTATGGCTACACCTTC.

This clonotype was seen once. The V gene is TRBV19, the J gene TRBJ1-5; D is uncertain. Looked up from germline, CDR1 is LNHDA and CDR2 is SQIVND (reference sequence). Trimming shortened V by 3 bases and J by 0 bases, and 9 bases separated the two germline ends. The length of the CDR3 is 15 residues. CDR3 bases: TGTGCCAGTAGTATTTATAAGGTTAGCAATCAGCCCCAGCATTTT. Protein sequence: CASSIYKVSNQPQHF.

This chain connects TRBV7-9 to TRBJ2-7; D unclear. The V gene's germline CDR1 is SEHNR and CDR2 FQNEAQ (reference sequence). The CDR3 sequence is 14 residues long. V lost 5 bases and J 0 bases, leaving 11 bases between the germline ends. For the CDR3, the DNA is TGTGCCAGCAGCCCCCAGGTAGGCTCCTACGAGCAGTACTTC. It is translated as CASSPQVGSYEQYF. The variable domain in full, completed from reference TRBV7-9 and TRBJ2-7, reads DTGVSQNPRHKITKRGQNVTFRCDPISEHNRLYWYRQTLGQGPEFLTYFQNEAQLEKSRLLSDRFSAERPKGSFSTLEIQRTEQGDSAMYLCASSPQVGSYEQYFGPGTRLTVT.

This clonotype was recorded once. The chain joins TRBV13 to TRBJ2-7, with a weak D call TRBD1 (5 bases). The CDR3 runs 13 residues. Per germline, CDR1 PRHDT and CDR2 FYEKMQ (reference sequence). V lost 1 base to trimming and J lost 6 bases, with 10 bases between them. The CDR3 sequence: CASSLVGLGEQYF. DNA of the CDR3: TGTGCCAGCAGCTTAGTGGGGCTTGGCGAGCAGTACTTC.

The CDR3 sequence is CASSSGTGSGELFF. CDR3 coding DNA: TGTGCCAGCAGTTCTGGGACGGGGTCCGGGGAGCTGTTTTTT. The rearrangement links TRBV28 to TRBJ2-2; D could derive from TRBD1 or TRBD2 (5 bases each). Germline-derived CDR1 and CDR2 are MDHEN and SYDVKM. This CDR3 is 14 amino acids long. Trimming took 4 bases from V and 6 from J, leaving 12 bases between them.

The rearrangement joins TRBV3-1 to TRBJ2-1, with 10 bases aligning to TRBD2. CDR3 length equals 15 residues. The J segment lost 3 bases and the V segment lost 4 bases, leaving 3 bases of the junction unmatched. Germline CDR1 LGHDT, CDR2 YNNKEL (reference sequence). CDR3 sequence: CASSPGLAVYNEQFF. CDR3 bases: TGTGCCAGCAGCCCAGGACTAGCGGTCTACAATGAGCAGTTCTTC.

The V and J genes are TRBV4-1 and TRBJ1-1, with D perhaps TRBD1 (6 bases). Germline V gene lookup returns CDR1 MGHRA and CDR2 YSYEKL. V lost 0 bases to trimming and J lost 7 bases, with 15 bases between them. The CDR3 contains 15 residues. CDR3 residues: CASSQDRGGIGEAFF. In DNA, the CDR3 is TGCGCCAGCAGCCAAGATCGAGGGGGGATAGGTGAAGCTTTCTTT.

This rearrangement joins TRBV6-1 to TRBJ2-3, with TRBD1 identical over 12 bases. Germline V lookup: CDR1 MNHNS, CDR2 SASEGT. V dropped 11 bases and J dropped 2; count of bases not matched to a gene: 14. CDR3 size: 17 residues. The CDR3 DNA reads TGTGCCGGGCTAACGGGACAGGGGGCGCGGAACACAGATACGCAGTATTTT. As protein: CAGLTGQGARNTDTQYF.

The CDR3 nucleotides read TGTGCCAGCAGTCAACAGGGATTGGGCACTGAAGCTTTCTTT. Protein: CASSQQGLGTEAFF. The V and J genes are TRBV27 and TRBJ1-1; tentatively, D is TRBD1 (6 bases). The CDR3 totals 14 residues. V was trimmed by 5 bases and J by 4 bases, leaving 14 bases between them. The germline V gene has CDR1 MNHEY and CDR2 SMNVEV (reference sequence).

The rearrangement joins TRBV20-1 to TRBJ2-5; 11 nucleotides line up with TRBD2. This CDR3 comprises 14 residues. Unmatched junction bases numbered 6, after V lost 6 bases and J lost 3 bases. Germline V gives CDR1 DFQATT, CDR2 SNEGSKA (reference sequence). CDR3 in DNA: TGCAGTGCCACCCCGGGACTAGCGGAAGAGACCCAGTACTTC. It translates to CSATPGLAEETQYF.

The V and J genes are TRBV24-1 and TRBJ1-4, with D possibly matching TRBD1 (5 bases). CDR3 length: 16 amino acids. The V gene lost 8 bases and the J gene lost 2 bases, with 17 bases spanning the gap. CDR1 KGHDR and CDR2 SFDVKD come from the germline V gene. As DNA, the CDR3 is TGTGCCACCACACACCAGGGAGGGAAGACTAATGAAAAACTGTTTTTT. This sequence encodes CATTHQGGKTNEKLFF.

The J gene is TRBJ2-7, the V gene TRBV18; D perhaps matches TRBD2 (6 bases). Germline V lookup: CDR1 KGHSH, CDR2 LQKENI. With 5 bases removed from V and 6 bases from J, the gap between germline ends came to 11 bases. The CDR3 totals 12 residues. In DNA form, the CDR3 reads TGTGCCAGCTCAGACACTAGCTCCGAGCAGTACTTC. Its protein is CASSDTSSEQYF. Variable domain in full (rest from reference TRBV18 and TRBJ2-7): NAGVMQNPRHLVRRRGQEARLRCSPMKGHSHVYWYRQLPEEGLKFMVYLQKENIIDESGMPKERFSAEFPKEGPSILRIQQVVRGDSAAYFCASSDTSSEQYFGPGTRLTVT.

This chain links TRBV20-1 with TRBJ2-7; TRBD2 is a possible D gene (6 bases). This CDR3 is built from 14 residues. CDR1 and CDR2 from the germline V gene are DFQATT and SNEGSKA (reference sequence). The germline V and J ends were trimmed by 0 bases and 4 bases, with 13 bases remaining between them. The CDR3 bases are TGCAGTGCTAGAGAGGGAATAGGAGGGTACGAGCAGTACTTC. This encodes CSAREGIGGYEQYF.

This clonotype was detected only once. This chain uses TRBV12-3 or TRBV12-4 with TRBJ2-6, with D possibly matching TRBD2 (5 bases). Trimming pared 3 bases from V and 4 bases from J, leaving 13 bases between. The CDR3 sequence is 16 residues long. In nucleotides, the CDR3 is TGTGCCAGCAGTTTGGAACTAGGAGCGGGGGCCAACGTCCTGACTTTC. As protein: CASSLELGAGANVLTF.